Following are 8 T cell receptor beta chains from one sample sequenced in a study of T cell changes during pregnancy in multiple sclerosis (dated by TCRdb to about 2019). The method behind the library was the immunoSEQ multiplex PCR assay. TCRdb carries this immuneACCESS record with in-frame sequences only. Its versions omit some clonotypes, under half of them owing to an unresolved V gene in the studies checked, with the rest unexplained. Present in this sample are roughly 42,000 clones, about 89% of which were seen just once. The ten largest make up 0.45% to 0.6% of the sample. The sequencing here drew on CD4+ T cells from peripheral blood mononuclear cells, taken in the first trimester of pregnancy. These receptors were obtained from a female donor with multiple sclerosis, enrolled in a pregnancy study.

The genes are TRBV7-8 and TRBJ2-7, with 9 bases matching TRBD2. J was trimmed by 5 bases and V by 5 bases; bases with no gene match: 7. The CDR3 is 14 amino acids. Germline loops: CDR1 SGHVS, CDR2 FQNEAQ. DNA for the CDR3: TGTGCCAGCAGCCAGACTAGCGGAACCAACGAGCAGTACTTC. It yields the protein CASSQTSGTNEQYF.

The genes are TRBV4-2 and TRBJ1-2; perhaps TRBD1 as D (5 bases). CDR1 is LGHNA, CDR2 YNFKEQ, per germline. The V end lost 1 base, the J end lost 1 base, and 10 bases lay between the germline ends. The CDR3 totals 15 residues. The CDR3 coding sequence is TGTGCCAGCAGCCAAGCTATCGACAGTAACTATGGCTACACCTTC. This sequence encodes CASSQAIDSNYGYTF.

The rearrangement joins TRBV5-1 to TRBJ1-4; 7 bases are shared with TRBD1. From germline, CDR1 is SGHRS and CDR2 YFSETQ. This CDR3 spans 15 amino acids. The trim removed 5 bases at V and 3 bases at J, leaving 7 bases unmatched. The CDR3 loop is CASSLSTGSNEKLFF. The CDR3 DNA follows: TGCGCCAGCAGTCTCTCGACAGGGTCTAATGAAAAACTGTTTTTT. The full variable domain, in which reference TRBV5-1 and TRBJ1-4 provide the parts outside the CDR3, is KAGVTQTPRYLIKTRGQQVTLSCSPISGHRSVSWYQQTPGQGLQFLFEYFSETQRNKGNFPGRFSGRQFSNSRSEMNVSTLELGDSALYLCASSLSTGSNEKLFFGSGTQLSVL.

This clone was seen only a few times. The rearrangement joins TRBV7-6 to TRBJ2-7, with TRBD1 as a possible D gene (6 bases). Germline V CDR1 and CDR2: SGHVS, FNYEAQ. The germline V and J ends were trimmed by 1 base and 5 bases, with 9 bases remaining between them. This CDR3 spans 13 amino acids. The CDR3 loop is CASSLVGGNEQYF. In DNA, the CDR3 is TGTGCCAGCAGCTTAGTAGGGGGTAACGAGCAGTACTTC.

The chain has TRBV11-2 and TRBJ2-7; 10 positions match TRBD2. V dropped 2 bases and J dropped 0; count of bases not matched to a gene: 7. Germline values: CDR1 SGHAT, CDR2 FQNNGV. This CDR3 region has 17 residues. The CDR3 DNA reads as TGTGCCAGCAGCTTACGACGGACTAGCGGCTCCTCCTACGAGCAGTACTTC. This gives the protein CASSLRRTSGSSYEQYF.

The chain couples TRBV30 to TRBJ1-5, with D tentatively TRBD1 (5 bases). Germline V CDR1 and CDR2: GTSNPN, SVGIG (reference sequence). The CDR3 extends over 14 amino acids. Trimming shortened V by 1 base and J by 4 bases, and 11 bases separated the two germline ends. CDR3 DNA: TGTGCCTGGAGTGATGACAGAATAAATCAGCCCCAGCATTTT. It codes for CAWSDDRINQPQHF.

There are a few counts of this clone. The chain couples TRBV30 to TRBJ2-1; D is possibly TRBD1 (5 bases). The germline CDR1 and CDR2 sequences are GTSNPN and SVGIG (reference sequence). Trimming cost V 1 base and J 0 bases, with 10 bases left between them. The CDR3 is made up of 15 amino acids. CDR3 DNA sequence: TGTGCCTGGAGTGGGGTCAGGGACTCCTACAATGAGCAGTTCTTC. Protein product: CAWSGVRDSYNEQFF.

This chain connects TRBV27 to TRBJ2-7; 10 bases align to TRBD1. The germline V gene has CDR1 MNHEY and CDR2 SMNVEV (reference sequence). The CDR3 sequence is 16 residues long. The junction had 11 bases not matched to a gene; V was cut back by 5 bases and J by 4 bases. The CDR3 loop is CASSRLPTGGQYEQYF. The DNA for the CDR3 is TGTGCCAGCAGTCGACTACCGACAGGGGGCCAATACGAGCAGTACTTC.